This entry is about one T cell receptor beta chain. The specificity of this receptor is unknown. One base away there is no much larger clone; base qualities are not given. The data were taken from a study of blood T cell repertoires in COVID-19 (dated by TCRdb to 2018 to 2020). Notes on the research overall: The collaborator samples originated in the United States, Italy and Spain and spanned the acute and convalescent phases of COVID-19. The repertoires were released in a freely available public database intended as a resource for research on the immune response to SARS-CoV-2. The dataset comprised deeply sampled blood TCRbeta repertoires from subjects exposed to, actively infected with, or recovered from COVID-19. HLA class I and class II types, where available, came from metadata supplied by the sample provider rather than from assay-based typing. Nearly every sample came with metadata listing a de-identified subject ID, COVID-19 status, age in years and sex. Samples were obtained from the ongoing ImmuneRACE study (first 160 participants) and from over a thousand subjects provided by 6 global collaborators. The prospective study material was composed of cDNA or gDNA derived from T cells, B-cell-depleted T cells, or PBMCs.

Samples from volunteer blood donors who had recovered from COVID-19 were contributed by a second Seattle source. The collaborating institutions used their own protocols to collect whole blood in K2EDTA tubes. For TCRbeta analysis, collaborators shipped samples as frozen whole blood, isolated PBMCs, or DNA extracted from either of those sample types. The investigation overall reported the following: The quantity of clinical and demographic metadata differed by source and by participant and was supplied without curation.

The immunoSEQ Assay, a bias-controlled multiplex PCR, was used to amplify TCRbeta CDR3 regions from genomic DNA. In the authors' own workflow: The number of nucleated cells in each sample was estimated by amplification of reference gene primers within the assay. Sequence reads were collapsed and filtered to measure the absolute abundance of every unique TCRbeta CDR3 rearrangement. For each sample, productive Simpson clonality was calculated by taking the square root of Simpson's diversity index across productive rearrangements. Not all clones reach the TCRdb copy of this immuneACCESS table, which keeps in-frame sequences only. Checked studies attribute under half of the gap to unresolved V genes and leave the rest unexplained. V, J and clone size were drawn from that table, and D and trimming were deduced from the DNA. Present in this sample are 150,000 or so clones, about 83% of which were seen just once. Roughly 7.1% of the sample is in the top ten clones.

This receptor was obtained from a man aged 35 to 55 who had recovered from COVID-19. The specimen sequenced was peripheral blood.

The CDR3 protein: CASSLGQGIGYTF. The DNA is TGTGCCAGCAGCTTGGGACAGGGGATCGGCTACACCTTC. The rearrangement combines TRBV5-6 with TRBJ1-2; 8 junctional bases match TRBD1. Counted from cysteine to phenylalanine, this CDR3 has 13 amino acids. The only DNA kept is the CDR3, 39 bases in frame from the first base. The germline V gene encodes CDR1 SGHDT and CDR2 YYEEEE. The junction shows trimming of 0 bases on V and 8 bases on J, and the gene matches do not reach 3 bases of it.